Listed here are 25 T cell receptor beta chains from one sample, sequenced in a study of CD8+ T cells in alopecia areata (dated by TCRdb to 2016 to 2018). In light of the paper, this sample's time point label describes: 4 weeks on oral tofacitinib. The treatment or condition tag for this specimen amounts to: oral pan-JAK inhibitor, 5-10 mg twice daily. The library was prepared using the immunoSEQ multiplex PCR assay. RNA was extracted from all samples and reverse transcribed into cDNA as template for TCR sequencing. Entries here come from immuneACCESS through TCRdb and include only in-frame sequences with V and J called. Some clones fail to appear in such tables; in the studies checked, an unresolved V gene covers under half of the shortfall, and the cause of the remainder is unknown. The sample yields approximately 200,000 clones; about three fifths were counted once. Jointly, the top ten make up 3% to 3.5% of the sample.

Sequenced material: CD4+ T cells sorted from blood, taken at week 4, from a patient treated with tofacitinib. The receptor set was obtained from a human donor with alopecia areata.

CDR3 in DNA: TGCGCCAGCAGCTTGGATCCGGGGCACTATGGCTACACCTTC. Translation gives CASSLDPGHYGYTF. V gene TRBV5-1 combines with J gene TRBJ1-2, with a tentative D call TRBD1 (5 bases). V gave up 0 bases and J gave up 3 bases, with 9 bases separating them. The CDR3 covers 14 residues. Germline V lookup: CDR1 SGHRS, CDR2 YFSETQ.

The chain uses TRBV19 and TRBJ1-6, with D unresolved. The germline V gene encodes CDR1 LNHDA and CDR2 SQIVND (reference sequence). V lost 4 bases, J lost 4 bases, and 8 bases lay in between. The CDR3 has 14 amino acids. The CDR3 sequence: CASSSPDYNSPLHF. In nucleotides, the CDR3 is TGTGCCAGTAGTAGCCCGGATTATAATTCACCCCTCCACTTT.

V usage is TRBV29-1 and J usage is TRBJ2-3; D is unresolved. This CDR3 comprises 12 residues. From germline, CDR1 is SQVTM and CDR2 ANQGSEA. Trimming shortened V by 6 bases and J by 3 bases, and 10 bases separated the two germline ends. The CDR3 here is CSVDESTDTQYF. In DNA, the CDR3 is TGCAGCGTCGATGAGAGTACAGATACGCAGTATTTT.

The J gene is TRBJ2-7, the V gene TRBV6-5; the D call may be TRBD1 or TRBD2 (5 bases each). CDR1 is MNHEY and CDR2 is SVGAGI in the germline V gene. The CDR3 has 14 residues. V dropped 5 bases and J dropped 5 bases, with 16 bases sitting between them. CDR3 amino acids: CASSPRTGLDEQYF. The DNA for the CDR3 is TGTGCCAGCAGTCCCCGCACGGGGCTCGACGAGCAGTACTTC.

The chain employs TRBV7-8 and TRBJ2-7; D is tentatively TRBD1 or TRBD2 (5 bases each). Trimming removed 4 bases from V and 7 bases from J, with 17 bases in between. The germline gives CDR1 SGHVS, CDR2 FQNEAQ. CDR3 length: 14 amino acids. The CDR3 nucleotides are TGTGCCAGCAGCTGGGGCAAACCCACGGGGGAGCAGTACTTC. It encodes CASSWGKPTGEQYF.

This clone has a handful of counts. This chain links TRBV7-3 with TRBJ2-1; TRBD1 is a possible D gene (6 bases). This CDR3 contains 13 residues. The germline V gene encodes CDR1 SGHTA and CDR2 FQGTGA. Between the trimmed V and J ends, which lost 4 bases and 7 bases, there was a span of 11 bases. CDR3 nucleotides: TGTGCCAGCAGCTCCGGGACAAGGAATGAGCAGTTCTTC. This codes for CASSSGTRNEQFF.

V and J are TRBV29-1 and TRBJ1-2; D is perhaps TRBD1 (6 bases). Trimming left V 5 bases short and J 8 bases short, with 15 bases between. This CDR3 comprises 12 residues. Germline CDR1 reads SQVTM; CDR2 reads ANQGSEA. The DNA for the CDR3 is TGCAGCGTTAGGGTAGGGACAATCGGCTACACCTTC. Protein sequence: CSVRVGTIGYTF. Full variable domain (missing parts from reference TRBV29-1 and TRBJ1-2): SAVISQKPSRDICQRGTSLTIQCQVDSQVTMMFWYRQQPGQSLTLIATANQGSEATYESGFVIDKFPISRPNLTFSTLTVSNMSPEDSSIYLCSVRVGTIGYTFGSGTRLTVV.

This clone turned up a few times. The chain recombines TRBV29-1 with TRBJ2-3, with D perhaps given as TRBD1 or TRBD2 (5 bases each). Germline-derived CDR1 and CDR2 are SQVTM and ANQGSEA. Trimming took 2 bases from V and 0 from J, leaving 15 bases between them. This CDR3 has 16 amino acids. The CDR3 loop is CSVEKEVRASTDTQYF. The CDR3 bases are TGCAGCGTTGAAAAGGAGGTCAGGGCGAGCACAGATACGCAGTATTTT.

The CDR3 DNA reads as TGTGCCAGTCGGGACCAGGGAAAACTGTTTTTT. It encodes CASRDQGKLFF. The chain joins TRBV27 to TRBJ1-4, with a possible D match to TRBD1 (5 bases). Germline-derived CDR1 and CDR2 are MNHEY and SMNVEV (reference sequence). Trimming removed 9 bases at V and 10 bases at J, with 12 bases between. This CDR3 spans 11 amino acids.

The genes are TRBV5-1 and TRBJ2-6, with D unresolved. Trimming removed 4 bases from V and 0 bases from J, with 11 bases in between. The germline CDR1 and CDR2 sequences are SGHRS and YFSETQ. This CDR3 has 16 amino acids. CDR3 loop: CASSPPSSSGANVLTF. CDR3 nucleotide sequence: TGCGCCAGCAGCCCACCCTCCAGCTCTGGGGCCAACGTCCTGACTTTC.

The V call is TRBV30, the J call TRBJ2-5; maybe TRBD1 (5 bases). The CDR3 sequence is 13 residues long. V shed 1 base and J shed 2 bases, with 8 bases lying between them. The V gene's germline CDR1 is GTSNPN and CDR2 SVGIG (reference sequence). CDR3 nucleotide sequence: TGTGCCTGGAGTGCCAGGGTTCAAGAGACCCAGTACTTC. This codes for CAWSARVQETQYF.

This rearrangement joins TRBV5-4 to TRBJ1-1; maybe TRBD1 (6 bases). Per the germline V gene, CDR1 is SGHNT and CDR2 is YYREEE (reference sequence). Between the trimmed V and J ends, which lost 0 bases and 7 bases, there was a span of 10 bases. The CDR3 runs 13 residues. DNA of the CDR3: TGTGCCAGCAGCTTGGTTTCAGGGGTTGAAGCTTTCTTT. Protein product: CASSLVSGVEAFF.

V is TRBV28 and J is TRBJ2-2; the D call may be TRBD1 or TRBD2 (5 bases each). V was pared by 6 bases and J by 6 bases, with 8 bases between. CDR3 length: 12 amino acids. The germline V gene encodes CDR1 MDHEN and CDR2 SYDVKM. The chain's CDR3 is CASSPGPGELFF. Here the CDR3 DNA reads TGTGCCAGCAGCCCGGGACCCGGGGAGCTGTTTTTT.

The chain carries TRBV19 and TRBJ2-6, with D unclear. Trimming removed 9 bases at V and 0 bases at J, with 9 bases between. Germline-derived CDR1 and CDR2 are LNHDA and SQIVND (reference sequence). The CDR3 contains 14 residues. The CDR3 here is CASTHHSGANVLTF. Written as DNA, the CDR3 is TGTGCCAGCACTCACCACTCTGGGGCCAACGTCCTGACTTTC. The whole variable domain, remainder taken from reference TRBV19 and TRBJ2-6, is DGGITQSPKYLFRKEGQNVTLSCEQNLNHDAMYWYRQDPGQGLRLIYYSQIVNDFQKGDIAEGYSVSREKKESFPLTVTSAQKNPTAFYLCASTHHSGANVLTFGAGSRLTVL.

The sample holds a few counts of this clone. This chain connects TRBV30 to TRBJ2-2; TRBD1 or TRBD2 may be the D gene (5 bases each). The CDR3 sequence is 15 residues long. Germline V CDR1 and CDR2: GTSNPN, SVGIG (reference sequence). V dropped 3 bases and J dropped 4 bases, with 15 bases sitting between them. In nucleotides, the CDR3 is TGTGCCTGGAGAAATCCGGGACGGCCCACCGGGGAGCTGTTTTTT. It encodes CAWRNPGRPTGELFF.

The rearrangement links TRBV5-1 to TRBJ2-7; 9 positions agree with TRBD1. In germline, CDR1 is SGHRS, CDR2 YFSETQ. The CDR3 has 18 amino acids. V shed 3 bases, J shed 7 bases, and the junction held 20 bases outside the gene matches. CDR3 amino acids: CASSWTGQGSVSTTEQYF. The CDR3 bases are TGCGCCAGCAGCTGGACGGGACAGGGATCCGTCTCTACTACGGAGCAGTACTTC.

This chain's CDR3 is CASSLHGTGAEAFF. The CDR3 DNA is TGTGCCAGCAGTCTGCACGGGACAGGGGCTGAAGCTTTCTTT. The V and J genes are TRBV28 and TRBJ1-1; 10 nucleotides align to TRBD1. CDR3 length: 14 amino acids. Germline loops: CDR1 MDHEN, CDR2 SYDVKM. V lost 5 bases and J lost 6; bases outside the gene matches: 6.

The genes are TRBV18 and TRBJ1-6; D is unresolved. V was pared by 3 bases and J by 17 bases, with 11 bases between. Germline lookup yields CDR1 KGHSH and CDR2 LQKENI. The CDR3 is 11 residues long. The CDR3 here is CASSPGEGFHF. CDR3 DNA sequence: TGTGCCAGCTCACCGGGAGAAGGCTTCCACTTT. The entire variable domain, with the rest obtained from reference TRBV18 and TRBJ1-6, is as follows: NAGVMQNPRHLVRRRGQEARLRCSPMKGHSHVYWYRQLPEEGLKFMVYLQKENIIDESGMPKERFSAEFPKEGPSILRIQQVVRGDSAAYFCASSPGEGFHFGNGTRLTVT.

The chain joins TRBV6-6 to TRBJ1-2; D unresolved. The CDR3 is 13 residues long. V lost 5 bases and J lost 5, with 12 bases in between. Germline CDR1 MNHNY, CDR2 SVGAGI (reference sequence). The CDR3 loop is CASSPFVEYGYTF. CDR3 nucleotide sequence: TGTGCCAGCAGTCCCTTTGTGGAGTATGGCTACACCTTC.

This clone was counted a few times. V is TRBV23-1 and J is TRBJ2-5, with D possibly being TRBD1 or TRBD2 (5 bases each). TRBV23-1 has ORF status, its function being uncertain. The germline V and J ends were trimmed by 8 bases and 1 base, with 11 bases remaining between them. The CDR3 is 13 amino acids. The CDR3 DNA reads as TGCGCCAGCCCAGTGGGGACCCAAGAGACCCAGTACTTC. Translation: CASPVGTQETQYF.

The V and J genes are TRBV4-3 and TRBJ2-3, with a tentative D call TRBD2 (6 bases). This CDR3 region has 15 residues. V was cut by 1 base and J by 1 base, with 9 bases left in between. Germline values: CDR1 LGHNA, CDR2 YSLEER. CDR3 amino acids: CASSQGWGGTDTQYF. CDR3 DNA sequence: TGCGCCAGCAGCCAAGGTTGGGGGGGCACAGATACGCAGTATTTT.

This sequence joins TRBV11-2 and TRBJ2-7; possible D gene TRBD2, 6 bases. The V end lost 5 bases, the J end lost 3 bases, and 11 bases lay between the germline ends. The CDR3 covers 13 residues. Germline V gene sequence: CDR1 SGHAT, CDR2 FQNNGV. The CDR3 loop reads CASSPDGGYEQYF. The CDR3 DNA reads TGTGCCAGCAGCCCCGACGGGGGCTACGAGCAGTACTTC.

This sequence joins TRBV2 and TRBJ1-1; maybe TRBD1 (6 bases). Germline CDR1 reads SNHLY; CDR2 reads FYNNEI. The V gene lost 7 bases and the J gene lost 1 base, with 22 bases spanning the gap. The CDR3 length is 17 residues. The CDR3 sequence is CASITRGRPLKNTEAFF. CDR3 nucleotides: TGTGCCAGCATAACCAGGGGCCGTCCTTTAAAGAACACTGAAGCTTTCTTT. The full variable domain, its missing parts supplied by reference TRBV2 and TRBJ1-1, is EPEVTQTPSHQVTQMGQEVILRCVPISNHLYFYWYRQILGQKVEFLVSFYNNEISEKSEIFDDQFSVERPDGSNFTLKIRSTKLEDSAMYFCASITRGRPLKNTEAFFGQGTRLTVV.

The V call is TRBV4-1, the J call TRBJ1-2; D unresolved. Trimming stripped 4 bases from V and 4 bases from J, with 19 bases between. CDR3 size: 16 residues. Germline V lookup: CDR1 MGHRA, CDR2 YSYEKL. The DNA for the CDR3 is TGCGCCAGCAGCCGGCAATTCCAGGAAATTAGCTATGGCTACACCTTC. Protein: CASSRQFQEISYGYTF.

This clone was seen only a few times. The chain couples TRBV19 to TRBJ1-2, with TRBD1 matching 7 bases. This CDR3 region has 13 residues. The J segment lost 7 bases and the V segment lost 6 bases, leaving 8 bases of the junction unmatched. Germline V lookup: CDR1 LNHDA, CDR2 SQIVND (reference sequence). Written as DNA, the CDR3 is TGTGCCAGTAGGAGGGGGCCTCTGGGTGGCTACACCTTC. The encoded protein is CASRRGPLGGYTF. Full variable domain (outside the CDR3, taken from reference TRBV19 and TRBJ1-2): DGGITQSPKYLFRKEGQNVTLSCEQNLNHDAMYWYRQDPGQGLRLIYYSQIVNDFQKGDIAEGYSVSREKKESFPLTVTSAQKNPTAFYLCASRRGPLGGYTFGSGTRLTVV.